A selection of T cell receptor beta chains follows, all from one sample in a study of blood T cell repertoires in COVID-19. Generated by immunoSEQ multiplex PCR, the TCRdb table keeps only in-frame clones and is missing some. The sample has just over 150,000 clones; approximately 84% are singletons. The source material was peripheral blood. All receptors derive from a woman older than 75 with acute or convalescent COVID-19. CDR3s include the opening cysteine and the closing phenylalanine or tryptophan. A D gene is named only where the DNA matches it firmly. Clone size is given for some rows only: seen once, a few or many times, or a class if the clone is expanded.

cdr3_nt | cdr3_aa | v_call | d_call | j_call | cdr3_length | clone_size
TGCGCCAGCAGTCTCCCCAGGGAGGGGGAGACCCAGTACTTC | CASSLPREGETQYF | TRBV5-1 | TRBD2 | TRBJ2-5 | 14 | once
TGTGCCAGCAGCCTGACAGGGCTATCCTACAATGAGCAGTTCTTC | CASSLTGLSYNEQFF | TRBV7-2 | TRBD1 | TRBJ2-1 | 15 | NA
TGCGCCAGCAGGTTGACTAGCGGGAGCAGAGAGCAGTACTTC | CASRLTSGSREQYF | TRBV5-1 | TRBD2 | TRBJ2-7 | 14 | once
TGTGCCAGCAGCCCGGGACAGCCTATGAACACTGAAGCTTTCTTT | CASSPGQPMNTEAFF | TRBV7-6 | TRBD1 | TRBJ1-1 | 15 | NA
TGTGCCAGCAGCGTTGACAGGGATCTTAACTATGGCTACACCTTC | CASSVDRDLNYGYTF | TRBV5-5 | TRBD1 | TRBJ1-2 | 15 | NA
TGCGCCAGCAGCTTGAGGACAGGGGAAAGCGGCTACACCTTC | CASSLRTGESGYTF | TRBV5-1 | TRBD1 | TRBJ1-2 | 14 | NA
TGTGCCAGTAGCAATACCCAACAGGGGGTACACTACGAGCAGTACTTC | CASSNTQQGVHYEQYF | TRBV19 | TRBD1 | TRBJ2-7 | 16 | once
TGCAGCGCCTCGGACAGGGGGAACTATGGCTACACCTTC | CSASDRGNYGYTF | TRBV29-1 | TRBD1 | TRBJ1-2 | 13 | NA
TGTGCCAGCAGCTTCAGGGCGTTCCCTAATGAAAAACTGTTTTTT | CASSFRAFPNEKLFF | TRBV7-2 | NA | TRBJ1-4 | 15 | NA
TGTGCTAGTGAATGGGGAGGGCTCTCTGAAGCTTTCTTT | CASEWGGLSEAFF | TRBV12-5 | NA | TRBJ1-1 | 13 | NA